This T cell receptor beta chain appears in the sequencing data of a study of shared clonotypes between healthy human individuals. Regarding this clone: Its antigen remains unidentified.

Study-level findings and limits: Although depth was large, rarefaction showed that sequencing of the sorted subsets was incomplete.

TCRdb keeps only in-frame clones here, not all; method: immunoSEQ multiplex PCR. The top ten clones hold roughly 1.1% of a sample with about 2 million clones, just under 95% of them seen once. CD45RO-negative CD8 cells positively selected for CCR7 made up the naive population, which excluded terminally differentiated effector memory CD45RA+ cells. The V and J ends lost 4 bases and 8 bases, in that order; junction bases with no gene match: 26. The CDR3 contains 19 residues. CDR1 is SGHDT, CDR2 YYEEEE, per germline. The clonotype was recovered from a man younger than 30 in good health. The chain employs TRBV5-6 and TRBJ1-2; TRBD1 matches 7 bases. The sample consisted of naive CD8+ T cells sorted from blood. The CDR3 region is CASSKLYNPETGKIGGYTF. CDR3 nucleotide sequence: TGTGCCAGCAGCAAACTCTATAACCCCGAGACAGGGAAGATAGGGGGCTACACCTTC.